The 8 T cell receptor beta chains reported below all come from one sample, sequenced in a study of vaccination and CD4 T cells after COVID-19 (dated by TCRdb to the early 2020s). Library preparation was by PCR. This sample was sequenced with an Illumina iSeq 100. TCR sequencing of DNA from cultured CD4+ T cells used the Oncomine TCR Beta short-read assay at the Johns Hopkins FTIC core. TCRdb itself trimmed the public reads at Q25 with fastp, ran MiXCR and retained productive beta chains. CDR3 protein sequences are deduplicated, and each keeps its most common genes and DNA. The sample data list around 10,000 distinct CDR3 sequences, and about 44% of these were observed just once. Approximately 24% of the sample goes to the ten largest clones. This specimen's treatment or condition label, interpreted: approximately 10-day PBMC culture with coronavirus spike peptide pools or control peptides (ViraFEST assay). CD4+ T cells from unexposed donors were collected before the COVID-19 pandemic (2011-2018).

Their cognate antigens are unknown. The material sequenced was CD4+ T cells from blood, cultured in vitro. These receptors originate from a human donor in good health.

This chain uses TRBV15 with TRBJ2-3, with 7 bases identical to TRBD1. The CDR3 sequence is 17 residues long. Trimming cost V 0 bases and J 7 bases; bases outside gene matches: 13. Germline CDR1 reads LNHNV; CDR2 reads YYDKDF (reference sequence). The CDR3 nucleotides are TGTGCCACCAGCAGAGATAAAGGGACAGCACTACCACATACGCAGTATTTT. Its translation: CATSRDKGTALPHTQYF.

This chain connects TRBV20-1 to TRBJ2-1; 15 positions match TRBD2. V trimming: 5 bases; J trimming: 9 bases; junction bases outside the gene matches: 8. Germline-derived CDR1 and CDR2 are DFQATT and SNEGSKA (reference sequence). CDR3 size: 15 residues. The CDR3 DNA reads as TGCAGTGCTGCAGGACTAGCGGGAGGGCCGGGTGAGCAGTTCTTC. The encoded protein is CSAAGLAGGPGEQFF.

This clonotype has only a few counts. This sequence joins TRBV20-1 and TRBJ2-2; 7 bases are a match to TRBD1. V lost 4 bases, J lost 6 bases, and 20 bases stayed unmatched. CDR1 is DFQATT and CDR2 is SNEGSKA in the germline V gene (reference sequence). The CDR3 is 18 amino acids. In DNA, the CDR3 is TGCAGTGCTACTCCCTTAGGGCAGGGGGAACGTAGGGCCGGGGAGCTGTTTTTT. Translation gives CSATPLGQGERRAGELFF.

Here the CDR3 reads CASREQGGGNTGELFF. The CDR3 nucleotides read TGTGCCAGCAGGGAGCAGGGCGGGGGGAACACCGGGGAGCTGTTTTTT. This chain uses TRBV2 with TRBJ2-2; the match to TRBD2 covers 7 bases. The CDR3 is made up of 16 amino acids. Germline CDR1 is SNHLY and CDR2 is FYNNEI. With V trimmed by 6 bases and J by 1 base, 8 bases remained unmatched.

The chain couples TRBV11-2 to TRBJ2-3; D gene ambiguous. Trimming left V 1 base short and J 8 bases short, with 10 bases between. Germline V gives CDR1 SGHAT, CDR2 FQNNGV. This CDR3 spans 13 amino acids. CDR3 protein: CASSLASKGTQYF. CDR3 DNA: TGTGCCAGCAGCTTAGCTTCGAAGGGTACGCAGTATTTT.

About this clonotype: The junction departs from germline at one end; a sequencing error may be responsible. This chain connects TRBV7-9 to TRBJ1-1; D is undetermined. Per the germline V gene, CDR1 is SEHNR and CDR2 is FQNEAQ (reference sequence). The CDR3 sequence is 13 residues long. The DNA of the CDR3 is TGTGCCGGCAGCTTCATAGAGAACACTGAAGCTTTCTTT. Protein product: CAGSFIENTEAFF.

This clonotype was observed a few times. The chain employs TRBV7-2 and TRBJ1-5; weak D call: TRBD1 (5 bases). This CDR3 region has 15 residues. Trimming left V 1 base short and J 2 bases short, with 9 bases between. Germline V gene sequence: CDR1 SGHTA, CDR2 FQGNSA. The CDR3 protein is CASSLEWGGNQPQHF. The CDR3 DNA reads as TGTGCCAGCAGCTTAGAGTGGGGGGGCAATCAGCCCCAGCATTTT.

The V gene is TRBV18, the J gene TRBJ2-1; D call uncertain. Trimming left V 2 bases short and J 10 bases short, with 21 bases between. The germline gives CDR1 KGHSH, CDR2 LQKENI. The CDR3 loop spans 16 amino acids. Here the CDR3 DNA reads TGTGCCAGCTCACCATTTCCAAAAGGTGGGTTTTGGGAGCAGTTCTTC. Translating it yields CASSPFPKGGFWEQFF.